This T cell receptor beta chain came from a study of CD8+ T cells in alopecia areata. The CDR3 contains 13 residues. The germline V gene encodes CDR1 FNHDT and CDR2 SITEND (reference sequence). The V segment lost 5 bases and the J segment 3 bases; nucleotides outside the gene matches: 4. Sequencing relied on a cDNA template that was reverse transcribed from extracted RNA. Assay: immunoSEQ multiplex PCR; the TCRdb copy retains only in-frame clones and omits some. This sample has under 350,000 clones, each found more than once. It was with CD4, CD8alpha, NKG2D, NKG2ACE and other markers that pooled cutaneous lymph node cells were sorted. This clone has only a few counts. These gene names are mouse names. The read falls 4 residues short of the CDR3 end, and the missing part is taken from the germline J gene.

The clonotype comes from a C3H/HeJ mouse with alopecia areata. As its MHC haplotype, the strain has H2-k. The sequenced sample consisted of CD4+ T cells sorted from a lymph node. The chain employs TRBV19 and TRBJ2-7; 8 positions match TRBD1. This CDR3 reads CASRDRAHYEQYF. The DNA read from the CDR3 is TGTGCCAGCAGGGACAGGGCCCACTAT.